The 27 T cell receptor beta chains listed next were all sequenced from one sample in a study of cytomegalovirus exposure and HLA in healthy donors. Some clones are missing from TCRdb's copy, which holds only in-frame ones; the method was immunoSEQ multiplex PCR. This table holds approximately 160,000 clones, less than 90% found once. The sequenced material came from PBMCs. These receptor sequences come from a man aged 30 to 45 in good health and CMV-seropositive.

The chain employs TRBV28 and TRBJ2-7; D possibly corresponds to TRBD1 (5 bases). Trimming stripped 5 bases from V and 10 bases from J, with 21 bases between. Germline V gene data show CDR1 as MDHEN and CDR2 as SYDVKM. This CDR3 comprises 14 residues. Here the CDR3 DNA reads TGTGCCAGCAGTCTCCTTCGACAGCCCCAGGGCCAGTACTTC. It specifies CASSLLRQPQGQYF.

The chain links TRBV4-1 to TRBJ1-2; 10 bases agree with TRBD1. Germline CDR1 reads MGHRA; CDR2 reads YSYEKL. The CDR3 runs to 14 residues. V was clipped by 1 base and J by 4 bases; unmatched bases: 0. CDR3 sequence (DNA): TGCGCCAGCAGCCAAGGGGACAGGGGCTATGGCTACACCTTC. Translated: CASSQGDRGYGYTF.

This clone was seen just once. The chain recombines TRBV29-1 with TRBJ2-5, with a tentative D call TRBD1 (6 bases). The germline gives CDR1 SQVTM, CDR2 ANQGSEA. This CDR3 is 12 amino acids long. V was cut by 6 bases and J by 5 bases, with 13 bases left in between. For the CDR3, the DNA is TGCAGCGTCTACAGGGATTGGGAGACCCAGTACTTC. Translating gives CSVYRDWETQYF.

J is TRBJ1-2 and V is TRBV10-3, with D maybe TRBD1 (5 bases). CDR1 is ENHRY, CDR2 SYGVKD, per germline. The germline V and J ends were trimmed by 0 bases and 2 bases, with 10 bases remaining between them. CDR3 length equals 15 residues. CDR3 region: CAISESNGGNYGYTF. In DNA form, the CDR3 reads TGTGCCATCAGTGAGTCGAACGGGGGAAACTATGGCTACACCTTC.

This clone has only one observation. V usage is TRBV7-2 and J usage is TRBJ2-7; TRBD2 is a possible D gene (5 bases). Trimming stripped 0 bases from V and 4 bases from J, with 16 bases between. Germline V gene lookup returns CDR1 SGHTA and CDR2 FQGNSA. This CDR3 is built from 16 residues. CDR3 amino acids: CASSLAHGVRDYEQYF. The CDR3 DNA sequence: TGTGCCAGCAGCTTAGCGCACGGGGTTCGGGATTACGAGCAGTACTTC.

CDR3 residues: CASSLGQGSVINQPQHF. CDR3 nucleotide sequence: TGTGCCAGCAGCTTGGGACAGGGGTCGGTCATCAATCAGCCCCAGCATTTT. The chain joins TRBV7-6 to TRBJ1-5; 10 bases map to TRBD1. Germline assignment: CDR1 SGHVS and CDR2 FNYEAQ. V was clipped by 3 bases and J by 3 bases; unmatched bases: 8. The length of the CDR3 is 17 residues.

The chain has TRBV7-2 and TRBJ1-1; D gene unclear. Germline CDR1 is SGHTA and CDR2 is FQGNSA. V lost 1 base to trimming and J lost 1 base, with 7 bases between them. The CDR3 loop spans 14 amino acids. In DNA, the CDR3 is TGTGCCAGCAGCTTAGACAGCGGGAACACTGAAGCTTTCTTT. It codes for CASSLDSGNTEAFF.

This clone was seen only once. This chain links TRBV7-9 with TRBJ2-7; TRBD2 agrees at 10 bases. There are 16 residues in the CDR3. With V trimmed by 1 base and J by 4 bases, 7 bases remained unmatched. Per germline, CDR1 SEHNR and CDR2 FQNEAQ (reference sequence). Written as DNA, the CDR3 is TGTGCCAGCAGCTTAGATGCTAGCGGGAGCAGGTACGAGCAGTACTTC. Its translation is CASSLDASGSRYEQYF.

V is TRBV27 and J is TRBJ2-1; TRBD2 agrees at 9 bases. Germline trimming cut 5 bases from V and 9 bases from J; bases unmatched to any gene: 8. The CDR3 covers 14 residues. Germline V lookup: CDR1 MNHEY, CDR2 SMNVEV (reference sequence). CDR3 DNA: TGTGCCAGCAGTGGCGGGGGGGCCAAAGGTGAGCAGTTCTTC. Protein sequence: CASSGGGAKGEQFF.

The V gene is TRBV15, the J gene TRBJ2-3; D is possibly TRBD1 (6 bases). In germline, CDR1 is LNHNV, CDR2 YYDKDF (reference sequence). V shed 4 bases and J shed 2 bases, with 13 bases lying between them. CDR3 length: 15 residues. The CDR3 loop is CATSTGTTTTDTQYF. The CDR3 region has the DNA TGTGCCACCAGCACCGGGACAACTACCACAGATACGCAGTATTTT.

The gene calls are TRBV6-5 and TRBJ1-4, with 7 positions matching TRBD1. V lost 3 bases, J lost 6 bases, and 7 bases stayed unmatched. Germline-derived CDR1 and CDR2 are MNHEY and SVGAGI. CDR3 length: 15 amino acids. CDR3 amino acids: CASSYQTGMDEKLFF. CDR3 nucleotides: TGTGCCAGCAGTTATCAGACAGGGATGGATGAAAAACTGTTTTTT.

The CDR3 nucleotides are TGTGCCACCAGCTACGCGGGCCCGGGGGAGACCCAGTACTTC. This gives the protein CATSYAGPGETQYF. The V gene is TRBV15, the J gene TRBJ2-5; a possible D gene is TRBD2 (5 bases). Between the trimmed V and J ends, which lost 5 bases and 5 bases, there was a span of 15 bases. The V gene's germline CDR1 is LNHNV and CDR2 YYDKDF (reference sequence). This CDR3 has 14 amino acids.

This chain joins TRBV2 and TRBJ2-7, with D possibly TRBD1 on 5 matching bases. Germline lookup yields CDR1 SNHLY and CDR2 FYNNEI. CDR3 length: 16 amino acids. Trimming shortened V by 2 bases and J by 0 bases, and 14 bases separated the two germline ends. CDR3: CASSESWGRRSYEQYF. The CDR3 DNA is TGTGCCAGCAGTGAATCTTGGGGCAGGCGCTCCTACGAGCAGTACTTC.

The chain is built from TRBV5-1 and TRBJ2-3; the D is unclear. CDR1 and CDR2 from the germline V gene are SGHRS and YFSETQ. With 4 bases removed from V and 4 bases from J, the gap between germline ends came to 7 bases. The CDR3 has 12 amino acids. The CDR3 loop is CASSRAPDTQYF. DNA of the CDR3: TGCGCCAGCAGCCGAGCCCCAGATACGCAGTATTTT.

The chain has TRBV5-1 and TRBJ2-2; the match to TRBD1 covers 7 bases. Trimming removed 4 bases from V and 3 bases from J; junction bases left unmatched: 6. Germline-derived CDR1 and CDR2 are SGHRS and YFSETQ. CDR3 length equals 15 residues. CDR3 loop: CASSGGQSDTGELFF. The CDR3 DNA reads TGCGCCAGCAGCGGGGGACAGTCGGACACCGGGGAGCTGTTTTTT.

J is TRBJ1-1 and V is TRBV9; D is uncertain. With 0 bases removed from V and 5 bases from J, the gap between germline ends came to 11 bases. The CDR3 has 14 residues. Germline V gene lookup returns CDR1 SGDLS and CDR2 YYNGEE. CDR3 DNA: TGTGCCAGCAGCGTAGGCCAATCTAAGACTGAAGCTTTCTTT. Protein product: CASSVGQSKTEAFF.

CDR3 bases: TGTGCCAGCATCCTTTCAGGGGGCCAGAACTATGGCTACACCTTC. Translation gives CASILSGGQNYGYTF. V usage is TRBV5-6 and J usage is TRBJ1-2; 8 nucleotides match TRBD1. Germline CDR1 SGHDT, CDR2 YYEEEE. CDR3 length equals 15 residues. J gave up 2 bases and V 6 bases, and 9 bases lay outside the gene matches.

The V and J genes are TRBV2 and TRBJ2-7, with D perhaps TRBD1 (5 bases). Germline V gene lookup returns CDR1 SNHLY and CDR2 FYNNEI. This CDR3 region has 13 residues. V was trimmed by 3 bases and J by 2 bases, leaving 8 bases between them. The CDR3 region has the DNA TGTGCCAGCAGTGATCAGGGTACCTACGAGCAGTACTTC. Protein product: CASSDQGTYEQYF.

The V call is TRBV5-1, the J call TRBJ2-6; D gene ambiguous. CDR3 length: 16 residues. The V end lost 0 bases, the J end lost 1 base, and 8 bases lay between the germline ends. Per the germline V gene, CDR1 is SGHRS and CDR2 is YFSETQ. The CDR3 DNA sequence: TGCGCCAGCAGCTTGGACATCCAATCTGGGGCCAACGTCCTGACTTTC. Translation gives CASSLDIQSGANVLTF.

The chain carries TRBV9 and TRBJ2-7, with D perhaps matching TRBD1 (6 bases). V lost 4 bases, J lost 6 bases, and 17 bases lay in between. The CDR3 totals 14 residues. In germline, CDR1 is SGDLS, CDR2 YYNGEE. CDR3 DNA: TGTGCCAGCAGCCTCCCTGACAGGACCTCCGAGCAGTACTTC. Protein sequence: CASSLPDRTSEQYF.

This chain joins TRBV5-8 and TRBJ2-4; tentative D call: TRBD2 (5 bases). The CDR3 length is 16 residues. Germline CDR1 and CDR2: SGHTS and YDEGEE. V lost 1 base and J lost 6, with 17 bases in between. CDR3 nucleotides: TGTGCCAGCAGCTTGATCCGGGTCGGGGTCGGAAACATTCAGTACTTC. Its translation is CASSLIRVGVGNIQYF.

The chain joins TRBV7-9 to TRBJ1-5; D might be TRBD1 (6 bases). The CDR3 length is 12 residues. Germline values: CDR1 SEHNR, CDR2 FQNEAQ (reference sequence). Trimming took off 8 bases at V and 3 bases at J, with 8 bases between the two ends. The CDR3 reads CASAGDNQPQHF. Written as DNA, the CDR3 is TGTGCCAGCGCAGGGGACAATCAGCCCCAGCATTTT.

The V call is TRBV13, the J call TRBJ2-7; the match to TRBD1 covers 10 bases. Germline V gene data show CDR1 as PRHDT and CDR2 as FYEKMQ (reference sequence). The CDR3 covers 16 residues. The junction had 9 bases not matched to a gene; V was cut back by 5 bases and J by 2 bases. The CDR3 nucleotides are TGTGCCAGCAGCACGCGGAATGGACAGGGGGCCTACGAGCAGTACTTC. The encoded protein is CASSTRNGQGAYEQYF.

Here the CDR3 reads CASSFYAWVGGTTEQYF. Here the CDR3 DNA reads TGTGCCAGCAGTTTCTACGCTTGGGTGGGGGGGACGACCGAGCAGTACTTC. The chain is built from TRBV27 and TRBJ2-7; 7 bases are a match to TRBD2. The V and J ends lost 3 bases and 6 bases, in that order; junction bases with no gene match: 17. Germline V gene lookup returns CDR1 MNHEY and CDR2 SMNVEV (reference sequence). The CDR3 sequence is 17 residues long.

This chain uses TRBV10-1 with TRBJ2-5, with 8 nucleotides matching TRBD1. J gave up 2 bases and V 5 bases, and 4 bases lay outside the gene matches. The CDR3 consists of 14 residues. Germline CDR1 and CDR2: WNHNN and SYGVQD (reference sequence). Written as DNA, the CDR3 is TGCGCCAGCAGTCCGGGACAGGATCAAGAGACCCAGTACTTC. Protein product: CASSPGQDQETQYF.

V gene TRBV28 combines with J gene TRBJ1-2, with 7 bases matching TRBD1. The J segment lost 3 bases and the V segment lost 6 bases, leaving 10 bases of the junction unmatched. This CDR3 contains 15 residues. The germline V gene has CDR1 MDHEN and CDR2 SYDVKM. Written as DNA, the CDR3 is TGTGCCAGCAGCCGAAACAGGGGCTCGGACTATGGCTACACCTTC. Translating it yields CASSRNRGSDYGYTF.

The V call is TRBV27, the J call TRBJ1-6, with 10 bases aligning to TRBD1. This CDR3 is 17 amino acids long. The germline gives CDR1 MNHEY, CDR2 SMNVEV (reference sequence). V was pared by 4 bases and J by 9 bases, with 12 bases of the junction left unmatched. The CDR3 here is CASSSAGTGEVSSPLHF. For the CDR3, the DNA is TGTGCCAGCAGTTCAGCCGGGACAGGGGAGGTCAGTTCACCCCTCCACTTT.